This TCR beta chain is drawn from a study of T cells in Graves' hyperthyroidism and ophthalmopathy. The CDR3 has 14 residues. V was shortened by 4 bases and J by 3 bases, with 13 bases between the two germline ends. The germline CDR1 and CDR2 sequences are SGHDN and FVKESK. RNA transcripts gave rise to amplified TCR beta CDR3 regions. The HTBI primer set served for first-round RT-PCR of the TCR CDR3. One entry per CDR3 protein, called by TCRdb with MiXCR from the multiplex PCR reads. The sample consists of roughly 380,000 distinct CDR3 sequences, about a sixth of them appearing once. In its sample, this clonotype was seen many times. The antigen is not known. Active moderate-to-severe ophthalmopathy, Clinical Activity Score at least 3, NOSPECS at least 4, under 3 months' duration. Study-level points and caveats: The model anticipated ophthalmopathy a median approximately 6.6 months pre-onset.

The specimen was blood. V gene TRBV14 combines with J gene TRBJ2-7; D unresolved. The receptor comes from a woman in her 40s with Graves' ophthalmopathy. CDR3: CASSPALEFYEQYF. The CDR3, as DNA: TGTGCCAGCAGCCCAGCGCTAGAATTCTACGAGCAGTACTTC.